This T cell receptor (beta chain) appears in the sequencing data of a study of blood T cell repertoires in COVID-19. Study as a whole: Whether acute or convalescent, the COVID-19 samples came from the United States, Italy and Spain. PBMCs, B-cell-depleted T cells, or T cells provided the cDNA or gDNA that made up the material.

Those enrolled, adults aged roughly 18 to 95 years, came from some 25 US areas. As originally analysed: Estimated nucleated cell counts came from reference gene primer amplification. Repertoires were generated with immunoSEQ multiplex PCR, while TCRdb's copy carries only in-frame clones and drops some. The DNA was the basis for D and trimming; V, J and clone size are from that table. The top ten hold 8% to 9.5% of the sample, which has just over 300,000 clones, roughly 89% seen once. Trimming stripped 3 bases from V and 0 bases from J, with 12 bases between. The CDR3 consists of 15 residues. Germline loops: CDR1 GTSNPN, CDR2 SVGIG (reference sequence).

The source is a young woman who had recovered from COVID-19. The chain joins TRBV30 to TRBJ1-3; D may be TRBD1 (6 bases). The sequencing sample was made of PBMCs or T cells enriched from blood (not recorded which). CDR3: CAWRIQGDSGNTIYF. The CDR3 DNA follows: TGTGCCTGGAGGATACAGGGAGACTCTGGAAACACCATATATTTT.